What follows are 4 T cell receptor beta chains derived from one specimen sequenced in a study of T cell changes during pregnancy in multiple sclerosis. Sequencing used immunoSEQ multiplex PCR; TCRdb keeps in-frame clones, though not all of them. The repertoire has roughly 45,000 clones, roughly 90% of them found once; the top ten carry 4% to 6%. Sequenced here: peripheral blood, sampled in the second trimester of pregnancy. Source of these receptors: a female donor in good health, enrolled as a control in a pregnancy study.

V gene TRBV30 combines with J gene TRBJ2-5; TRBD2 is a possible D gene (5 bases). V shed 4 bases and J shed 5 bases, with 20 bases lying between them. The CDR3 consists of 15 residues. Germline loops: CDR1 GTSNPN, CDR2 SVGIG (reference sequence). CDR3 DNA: TGTGCCTGGACCCTATCTTCGTCGACGGGGGAGACCCAGTACTTC. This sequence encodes CAWTLSSSTGETQYF.

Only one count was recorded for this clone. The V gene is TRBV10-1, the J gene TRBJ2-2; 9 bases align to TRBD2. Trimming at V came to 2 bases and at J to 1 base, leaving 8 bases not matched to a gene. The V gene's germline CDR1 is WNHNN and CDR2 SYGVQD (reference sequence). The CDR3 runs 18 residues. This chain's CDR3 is CASSEPCWREGNTGELFF. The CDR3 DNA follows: TGCGCCAGCAGTGAGCCGTGCTGGCGGGAGGGGAACACCGGGGAGCTGTTTTTT.

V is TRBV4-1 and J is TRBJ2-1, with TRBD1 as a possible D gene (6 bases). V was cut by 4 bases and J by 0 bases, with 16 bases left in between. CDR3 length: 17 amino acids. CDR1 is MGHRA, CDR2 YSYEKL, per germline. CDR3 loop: CASSLDQGLSSYNEQFF. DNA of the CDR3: TGCGCCAGCAGCCTAGATCAGGGGTTGAGCTCCTACAATGAGCAGTTCTTC.

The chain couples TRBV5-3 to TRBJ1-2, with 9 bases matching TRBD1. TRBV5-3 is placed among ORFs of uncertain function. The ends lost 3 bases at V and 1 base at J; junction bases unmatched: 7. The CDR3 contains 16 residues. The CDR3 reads CARSYQYRGLNYGYTF. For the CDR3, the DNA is TGTGCCAGAAGCTACCAATACAGGGGGCTTAACTATGGCTACACCTTC.